This T cell receptor (beta chain) was recovered during a study of Ad26.COV2.S vaccination and SARS-CoV-2 variants. Study summary: Ad26.COV2.S was injected intramuscularly once or twice, 56 days apart.

The assay was immunoSEQ multiplex PCR, and TCRdb's table has in-frame clones only and misses some. The table shows roughly 420,000 clones, with about 88% occurring only once. The study's findings and limits: Considerable breadth of spike-specific CD8+ and CD4+ T cell responses has reportedly been documented following vaccination. Spike-specific TCR breadth was greater after Ad26.COV2.S than placebo.

Noted treatment: some 20 received Ad26.COV2.S at low or high dose, single or two shots; roughly five received placebo; per-sample allocation not given. The samples date from day 63 after the first vaccine or placebo injection. The CDR3 consists of 17 residues. The V and J ends lost 1 base and 2 bases, in that order; junction bases with no gene match: 6. Germline assignment: CDR1 KGHDR and CDR2 SFDVKD. Regarding this clone: Its antigen is still unknown.

The rearrangement links TRBV24-1 to TRBJ2-3; 9 nucleotides match TRBD1. This clonotype originated in a person between 18 and 65 years old who received the Ad26.COV2.S COVID-19 vaccine or a placebo. The sequencing here drew on peripheral blood, taken in a trial of Ad26.COV2.S vaccine versus placebo. The CDR3 region is CATSDFWGQGLTDTQYF. The CDR3 nucleotides read TGTGCCACCAGTGATTTCTGGGGACAGGGCCTCACAGATACGCAGTATTTT.